Reported below is one TCR beta chain. This entry belongs to a study of blood T cell repertoires in COVID-19. Profiling relied on immunoSEQ multiplex PCR, and the TCRdb table lists in-frame clones only, not all of them. The profile shows approximately 360,000 clones, roughly 87% of them singletons. Trimming left V 3 bases short and J 7 bases short, with 14 bases between. The CDR3 is 14 amino acids. Germline values: CDR1 SGHDT, CDR2 YYEEEE. The chain employs TRBV5-6 and TRBJ1-3; D is possibly TRBD1 (6 bases). The material sequenced was PBMCs or T cells enriched from blood (not recorded which). The source of this sequence is a woman in her fifties or sixties who had recovered from COVID-19. The CDR3 bases are TGTGCCAGCAGCTACAGGGCGGTTGGGAACACCATATATTTT. Amino acids: CASSYRAVGNTIYF. The complete variable domain, with remaining parts taken from reference TRBV5-6 and TRBJ1-3, reads DAGVTQSPTHLIKTRGQQVTLRCSPKSGHDTVSWYQQALGQGPQFIFQYYEEEERQRGNFPDRFSGHQFPNYSSELNVNALLLGDSALYLCASSYRAVGNTIYFGEGSWLTVV.